This T cell receptor (beta chain) was captured by sequencing in a study of HIV-infected children after antiretroviral therapy interruption. Study summary: Recorded EBV and CMV exposure existed for most children. Weeks 0, 12, interruption end (24 or 48), and about 3 years post-study gave interruption-arm samples.

Stated treatment: PENTA 11 planned treatment interruption arm or continuous ART arm. A 3' RACE protocol on RNA, with unique molecular identifiers, produced the TCR library. MiXCR was run by TCRdb on the 3' RACE reads, yielding one entry per CDR3 protein. The table records about 46,000 distinct CDR3 sequences, more than 3.5% of them present only once. CDR3 size: 15 residues. The germline V gene encodes CDR1 MGHDK and CDR2 SYGVNS. Trimming stripped 2 bases from V and 8 bases from J, with 18 bases between. This clonotype was counted only a few times. Its antigen remains unidentified. Broader study findings: Naive CD4+ sequences overlapped less between time points once interruption began.

The sequence was collected from a pool of human donors with HIV. Sample: CD45RA+ CD4+ T cells from PBMCs, pooled from several time points, taken from a donor given antiretroviral therapy, either interrupted or continuous. Subset described: naive CD4+ CD45RA+ CD45RO- T cells. The chain carries TRBV25-1 and TRBJ1-2; D remains ambiguous. The CDR3 reads CASSETFLDSQGYTF. CDR3 DNA: TGTGCCAGCAGTGAAACCTTCCTGGACTCGCAGGGCTACACCTTC.